Shown below are 22 T cell receptor beta chains from a single sample sequenced in a study of blood T cell repertoires in COVID-19. The protocol was immunoSEQ multiplex PCR, while the TCRdb copy is restricted to in-frame clones and leaves out a portion. The sample comprises about 70,000 clones, 80% to 90% of which are singletons, and around 2% rests with the top ten. Sequenced: peripheral blood. The receptors were gathered from a human donor in a cohort sampled during active COVID-19.

This clone was detected once. This sequence joins TRBV30 and TRBJ1-1; D not certain. The CDR3 has 12 residues. Trimming left V 8 bases short and J 5 bases short, with 15 bases between. The germline V gene encodes CDR1 GTSNPN and CDR2 SVGIG (reference sequence). The CDR3 bases are TGTGCCCGTCAAGGCGGGGATACTGAAGCTTTCTTT. This gives the protein CARQGGDTEAFF.

The V call is TRBV5-4, the J call TRBJ2-7, with 9 bases lining up with TRBD1. V lost 3 bases to trimming and J lost 4 bases; unmatched junction nucleotides: 8. This CDR3 has 15 amino acids. The germline CDR1 and CDR2 sequences are SGHNT and YYREEE (reference sequence). CDR3 sequence reads: CASSSGTGTIYEQYF. CDR3 nucleotides: TGTGCCAGCAGCTCCGGGACAGGGACCATATACGAGCAGTACTTC. Full variable domain (missing parts from reference TRBV5-4 and TRBJ2-7): ETGVTQSPTHLIKTRGQQVTLRCSSQSGHNTVSWYQQALGQGPQFIFQYYREEENGRGNFPPRFSGLQFPNYSSELNVNALELDDSALYLCASSSGTGTIYEQYFGPGTRLTVT.

This clone was observed a few times. This sequence joins TRBV19 and TRBJ1-1; D is undetermined. This CDR3 is built from 13 residues. Germline CDR1 reads LNHDA; CDR2 reads SQIVND (reference sequence). V was pared by 3 bases and J by 4 bases, with 9 bases between. CDR3 residues: CASSISTRTEAFF. The CDR3 coding sequence is TGTGCCAGTAGTATTTCCACGCGCACTGAAGCTTTCTTT.

CDR3 in DNA: TGTGCCAGCAGCCTAGGGCCGACAGACCATTTGAACACTGAAGCTTTCTTT. Protein sequence: CASSLGPTDHLNTEAFF. The J gene is TRBJ1-1, the V gene TRBV7-2; TRBD1 is a possible D gene (5 bases). V was clipped by 5 bases and J by 0 bases, with 19 bases between them. The V gene's germline CDR1 is SGHTA and CDR2 FQGNSA. This CDR3 has 17 residues. The whole variable domain, filled in from reference TRBV7-2 and TRBJ1-1, reads GAGVSQSPSNKVTEKGKDVELRCDPISGHTALYWYRQSLGQGLEFLIYFQGNSAPDKSGLPSDRFSAERTGGSVSTLTIQRTQQEDSAVYLCASSLGPTDHLNTEAFFGQGTRLTVV.

V usage is TRBV7-2 and J usage is TRBJ1-2; D is perhaps TRBD1 (6 bases). This CDR3 comprises 15 residues. The germline V and J ends were trimmed by 1 base and 5 bases, with 14 bases remaining between them. Per germline, CDR1 SGHTA and CDR2 FQGNSA. CDR3 loop: CASSLGGGAGYGYTF. For the CDR3, the DNA is TGTGCCAGCAGCTTAGGAGGGGGGGCAGGGTATGGCTACACCTTC.

This chain connects TRBV9 to TRBJ2-7, with TRBD2 matching over 8 bases. Per the germline V gene, CDR1 is SGDLS and CDR2 is YYNGEE. CDR3 size: 15 residues. V lost 3 bases to trimming and J lost 2 bases; unmatched junction nucleotides: 7. The CDR3 DNA reads as TGTGCCAGCAGCGCCAGCGGGAGATCTGCCTACGAGCAGTACTTC. It translates to CASSASGRSAYEQYF.

This chain links TRBV30 with TRBJ2-2, with 7 nucleotides matching TRBD1. Germline V gene data show CDR1 as GTSNPN and CDR2 as SVGIG (reference sequence). J gave up 4 bases and V 7 bases, and 3 bases lay outside the gene matches. The CDR3 spans 12 residues. For the CDR3, the DNA is TGTGCCTACAGGGGAAGCACCGGGGAGCTGTTTTTT. Amino acids: CAYRGSTGELFF.

J is TRBJ2-1 and V is TRBV5-4, with D perhaps matching TRBD1 (5 bases). Germline CDR1 and CDR2: SGHNT and YYREEE (reference sequence). CDR3 length: 13 amino acids. V was shortened by 2 bases and J by 6 bases, with 9 bases between the two germline ends. CDR3 DNA: TGTGCCAGCAGCTTCGCCAGGGTCAATGAGCAGTTCTTC. Translation: CASSFARVNEQFF.

The chain carries TRBV28 and TRBJ1-1; tentatively, D is TRBD1 (5 bases). Trimming cost V 6 bases and J 7 bases, with 15 bases left between them. Germline assignment: CDR1 MDHEN and CDR2 SYDVKM. The CDR3 contains 13 residues. CDR3 DNA sequence: TGTGCCAGCAGGCTTATGGGGGGTCATGAAGCTTTCTTT. This encodes CASRLMGGHEAFF.

The V call is TRBV19, the J call TRBJ2-1; TRBD2 aligns across 14 bases. Germline loops: CDR1 LNHDA, CDR2 SQIVND (reference sequence). The CDR3 consists of 17 residues. With 8 bases clipped from V and 0 bases from J, the junction kept 6 bases outside the gene matches. The CDR3 region has the DNA TGTGCCAGTGGTAGACTAGCGGGAGGGAGCTCCTACAATGAGCAGTTCTTC. Its protein is CASGRLAGGSSYNEQFF.

J is TRBJ2-7 and V is TRBV30, with TRBD2 matching over 8 bases. V dropped 2 bases and J dropped 2; count of bases not matched to a gene: 8. Germline values: CDR1 GTSNPN, CDR2 SVGIG (reference sequence). The CDR3 loop spans 15 amino acids. The CDR3 region has the DNA TGTGCCTGGAGTCCTTCAGCGGGGGAGCCCTACGAGCAGTACTTC. It codes for CAWSPSAGEPYEQYF.

The V and J genes are TRBV19 and TRBJ1-2; 10 bases line up with TRBD1. V was pared by 10 bases and J by 0 bases, with 17 bases of the junction left unmatched. The CDR3 runs to 18 residues. Germline CDR1 reads LNHDA; CDR2 reads SQIVND (reference sequence). This chain's CDR3 is CATKDDRGLSAANYGYTF. In nucleotides, the CDR3 is TGTGCCACTAAAGACGACAGGGGGCTAAGCGCGGCTAACTATGGCTACACCTTC.

The chain joins TRBV4-1 to TRBJ1-2, with a tentative D call TRBD1 (5 bases). V was shortened by 0 bases and J by 4 bases, with 12 bases between the two germline ends. Germline CDR1 reads MGHRA; CDR2 reads YSYEKL. The length of the CDR3 is 15 residues. The CDR3: CASSQDRGTGYGYTF. CDR3 sequence (DNA): TGCGCCAGCAGCCAAGATAGAGGAACAGGCTATGGCTACACCTTC.

The V and J genes are TRBV19 and TRBJ1-1, with 9 bases lining up with TRBD1. This CDR3 is 17 amino acids long. Losses at the gene ends were 5 bases for V and 0 bases for J; bases not matched to a gene: 10. Germline V lookup: CDR1 LNHDA, CDR2 SQIVND (reference sequence). The CDR3 reads CASSSPIGTGMNTEAFF. CDR3 bases: TGTGCCAGTAGTTCACCTATCGGGACAGGGATGAACACTGAAGCTTTCTTT.

The chain links TRBV5-8 to TRBJ1-2, with 9 bases matching TRBD1. This CDR3 is built from 16 residues. V lost 4 bases, J lost 4 bases, and 11 bases stayed unmatched. Germline V gene data show CDR1 as SGHTS and CDR2 as YDEGEE. In nucleotides, the CDR3 is TGTGCCAGCAGCGTGAGCGGGAGGGGACAGGGCTATGGCTACACCTTC. As protein: CASSVSGRGQGYGYTF.

The chain employs TRBV6-5 and TRBJ2-7; 7 nucleotides agree with TRBD1. CDR3 length: 15 residues. Germline V lookup: CDR1 MNHEY, CDR2 SVGAGI. The ends lost 6 bases at V and 2 bases at J; junction bases unmatched: 10. CDR3 in amino acids: CASRVARDRAYEQYF. In DNA, the CDR3 is TGTGCCAGCAGAGTTGCCCGGGACAGAGCCTACGAGCAGTACTTC.

This sequence joins TRBV29-1 and TRBJ1-1; maybe TRBD1 (6 bases). V dropped 7 bases and J dropped 1 base, with 13 bases sitting between them. This CDR3 is 13 amino acids long. The germline CDR1 and CDR2 sequences are SQVTM and ANQGSEA. Here the CDR3 reads CSDDRMGNTEAFF. The CDR3 DNA reads TGCAGCGACGACAGGATGGGGAACACTGAAGCTTTCTTT.

The chain combines TRBV5-5 with TRBJ2-1; 8 nucleotides match TRBD1. Germline V gene sequence: CDR1 SGHKS, CDR2 YYEKEE (reference sequence). V shed 4 bases, J shed 4 bases, and the junction held 7 bases outside the gene matches. This CDR3 region has 15 residues. The CDR3 coding sequence is TGTGCCAGCAGCGTGGGACAGGAAGCTTACAATGAGCAGTTCTTC. This gives the protein CASSVGQEAYNEQFF.

This clone was observed a single time. This sequence joins TRBV6-1 and TRBJ1-2; weak D call: TRBD1 (6 bases). The ends were cut back, 2 bases at V and 7 bases at J, with 11 bases in the middle. The CDR3 length is 13 residues. Germline values: CDR1 MNHNS, CDR2 SASEGT. The CDR3 loop reads CASSEYRASGYTF. The CDR3 DNA reads as TGTGCCAGCAGTGAATACAGGGCCTCTGGCTACACCTTC.

The chain uses TRBV5-1 and TRBJ2-7; 7 bases align to TRBD1. Germline trimming cut 0 bases from V and 7 bases from J; bases unmatched to any gene: 10. This CDR3 contains 15 residues. The germline V gene encodes CDR1 SGHRS and CDR2 YFSETQ. The CDR3: CASSLGDREVEEQYF. The CDR3 nucleotides are TGCGCCAGCAGCTTGGGTGACAGGGAAGTTGAAGAGCAGTACTTC.

V and J are TRBV6-4 and TRBJ2-1; possibly TRBD1 for D (5 bases). The germline V and J ends were trimmed by 2 bases and 0 bases, with 11 bases remaining between them. This CDR3 spans 16 amino acids. CDR1 is MRHNA, CDR2 SNTAGT, per germline. Here the CDR3 reads CASSDRGPSSYNEQFF. Written as DNA, the CDR3 is TGTGCCAGCAGTGACAGGGGCCCGAGCTCCTACAATGAGCAGTTCTTC.

V is TRBV30 and J is TRBJ2-7; 12 bases agree with TRBD1. The germline V gene has CDR1 GTSNPN and CDR2 SVGIG (reference sequence). V gave up 2 bases and J gave up 4 bases; unmatched junction bases: 6. The CDR3 has 15 residues. The CDR3 DNA sequence: TGTGCCTGGAGTAGGGGACAGGGGGCGATTTACGAGCAGTACTTC. This sequence encodes CAWSRGQGAIYEQYF.